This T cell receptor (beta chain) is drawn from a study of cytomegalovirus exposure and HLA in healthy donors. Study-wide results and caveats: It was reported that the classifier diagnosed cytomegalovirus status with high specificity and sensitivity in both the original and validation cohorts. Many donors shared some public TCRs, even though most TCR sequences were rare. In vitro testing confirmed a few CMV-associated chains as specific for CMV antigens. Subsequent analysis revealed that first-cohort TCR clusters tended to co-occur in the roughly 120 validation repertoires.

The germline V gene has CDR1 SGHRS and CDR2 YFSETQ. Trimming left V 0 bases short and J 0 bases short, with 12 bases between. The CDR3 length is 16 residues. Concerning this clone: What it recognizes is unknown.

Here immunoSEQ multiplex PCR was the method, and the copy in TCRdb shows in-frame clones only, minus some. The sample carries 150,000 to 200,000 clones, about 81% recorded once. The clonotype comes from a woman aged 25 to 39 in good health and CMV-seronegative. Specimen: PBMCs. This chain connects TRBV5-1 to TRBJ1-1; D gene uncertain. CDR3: CASSLETSLMNTEAFF. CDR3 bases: TGCGCCAGCAGCTTGGAGACTTCTCTTATGAACACTGAAGCTTTCTTT.